This T cell receptor (beta chain) originates from a study of blood T cell repertoires in COVID-19. As for the study in general: In each case, the material was cDNA or gDNA derived from T cells, B-cell-depleted T cells, or PBMCs.

Cohorts were determined from participant-reported clinical history. The CDR3 covers 15 residues. V lost 0 bases and J 5 bases, leaving 10 bases between the germline ends. The germline V gene has CDR1 MNHEY and CDR2 SVGEGT. In the original workflow: Nucleated cell counts were estimated from reference gene primer amplification. Assay: immunoSEQ multiplex PCR; the TCRdb copy retains only in-frame clones and omits some. V, J and clone size derive from that table, while D and trimming were established from the DNA sequence. The sample lists 240,000 or so clones, 86% occurring once. The chain employs TRBV6-2 or TRBV6-3 and TRBJ1-4; D might be TRBD1 (5 bases). What was sequenced was PBMCs or T cells enriched from blood (not recorded which). The receptor was derived from a woman aged 40 to 50 with acute COVID-19. DNA for the CDR3: TGTGCCAGCAGTTACTCGGCAGGGCGGAATGAAAAACTGTTTTTT. It yields the protein CASSYSAGRNEKLFF.